One sample yielded the 30 T cell receptor beta chains listed below, sequenced in a study of early T cells in non-severe SARS-CoV-2 infection. TCRdb re-analysed the 5' RACE reads in MiXCR, keeping a single row per CDR3 protein. Among 100,000 to 120,000 distinct CDR3 sequences, 10% to 15% were seen once, and the ten largest hold around 3.7%. The input for sequencing was whole blood, taken at baseline. These receptor sequences come from an adult who was a healthcare worker with PCR-confirmed SARS-CoV-2 infection or an uninfected control (not recorded which).

Only a few counts were recorded for this clonotype. CDR3 region: CASSLSSSNEQFF. The CDR3 DNA reads as TGTGCCAGCAGCTTATCTTCTAGCAATGAGCAGTTCTTC. This chain connects TRBV7-3 to TRBJ2-1; D is undetermined. This CDR3 is 13 amino acids long. Germline-derived CDR1 and CDR2 are SGHTA and FQGTGA. Trimming cost V 2 bases and J 6 bases, with 8 bases left between them.

J is TRBJ1-5 and V is TRBV20-1, with 8 bases matching TRBD1. After removal of 3 bases from V and 6 bases from J, the junction contained 1 base not matched to a gene. The CDR3 has 12 residues. Germline values: CDR1 DFQATT, CDR2 SNEGSKA (reference sequence). CDR3 region: CSARDRVQPQHF. In DNA, the CDR3 is TGCAGTGCTAGGGACAGGGTTCAGCCCCAGCATTTT.

This clonotype has more than one count but fewer than ten. The V and J genes are TRBV6-5 and TRBJ2-2; TRBD2 aligns across 9 bases. The CDR3 covers 16 residues. Germline CDR1 and CDR2: MNHEY and SVGAGI. The V gene end was trimmed by 7 bases and the J gene end by 3 bases; junction bases not matched to a gene: 9. CDR3 loop: CASTSLSGRYTGELFF. The CDR3 region has the DNA TGTGCCAGCACCTCACTTAGCGGGAGATACACCGGGGAGCTGTTTTTT.

The chain couples TRBV29-1 to TRBJ2-2; 9 bases fit TRBD1. Unmatched junction bases numbered 3, after V lost 3 bases and J lost 4 bases. CDR1 and CDR2 (germline): SQVTM, ANQGSEA. This CDR3 is 14 amino acids long. The CDR3 nucleotides read TGCAGCGTTGATACAGGGGGCGTCACCGGGGAGCTGTTTTTT. Its translation: CSVDTGGVTGELFF.

The sample holds a few counts of this clonotype. V gene TRBV6-5 combines with J gene TRBJ1-1; TRBD1 is a possible D gene (5 bases). CDR1 and CDR2 (germline): MNHEY, SVGAGI. This CDR3 has 13 amino acids. V gave up 7 bases and J gave up 0 bases, with 9 bases separating them. CDR3 sequence reads: CASTQQVNTEAFF. Here the CDR3 DNA reads TGTGCCAGCACCCAACAGGTGAACACTGAAGCTTTCTTT.

The table lists this clonotype with many counts. The V gene is TRBV3-1, the J gene TRBJ1-5, with D tentatively TRBD1 (5 bases). V lost 1 base and J lost 2, with 9 bases in between. From germline, CDR1 is LGHDT and CDR2 YNNKEL (reference sequence). The CDR3 runs to 15 residues. The CDR3 nucleotides read TGTGCCAGCAGCCAAGGGAGGGGAGGCAATCAGCCCCAGCATTTT. This translates into CASSQGRGGNQPQHF.

This clonotype was observed a handful of times. The rearrangement links TRBV20-1 to TRBJ1-1; D might be TRBD1 (6 bases). V was pared by 3 bases and J by 1 base, with 15 bases between. This CDR3 comprises 15 residues. From germline, CDR1 is DFQATT and CDR2 SNEGSKA (reference sequence). CDR3 bases: TGCAGTGCTAGGGCCCGAACAGGGAGGAACACTGAAGCTTTCTTT. Encoded protein: CSARARTGRNTEAFF.

The rearrangement joins TRBV5-5 to TRBJ2-7; 8 bases fit TRBD1. Trimming removed 3 bases from V and 6 bases from J; junction bases left unmatched: 11. Germline loops: CDR1 SGHKS, CDR2 YYEKEE (reference sequence). This CDR3 spans 15 amino acids. CDR3 nucleotides: TGTGCCAGCAGCTCGGCAGGGGGCTTCTTACGCGAGCAGTACTTC. This gives the protein CASSSAGGFLREQYF.

This sequence joins TRBV7-9 and TRBJ2-1; D call uncertain. V was cut by 5 bases and J by 14 bases, with 16 bases left in between. The germline V gene encodes CDR1 SEHNR and CDR2 FQNEAQ (reference sequence). The CDR3 loop spans 12 amino acids. CDR3 loop: CASSPRLISEFF. The DNA for the CDR3 is TGTGCCAGCAGCCCCAGGTTAATCTCTGAGTTCTTC.

This chain joins TRBV7-2 and TRBJ2-2; D gene uncertain. This CDR3 has 15 amino acids. Trimming cost V 1 base and J 4 bases, with 10 bases left between them. Looked up from germline, CDR1 is SGHTA and CDR2 is FQGNSA. The CDR3 DNA sequence: TGTGCCAGCAGCTTAGGGGCATGGGGCACCGGGGAGCTGTTTTTT. Translation gives CASSLGAWGTGELFF.

This clonotype was observed a handful of times. This chain uses TRBV5-1 with TRBJ2-5; unclear D gene. The CDR3 totals 14 residues. Germline CDR1 reads SGHRS; CDR2 reads YFSETQ. V was clipped by 0 bases and J by 5 bases, with 11 bases between them. The CDR3 sequence: CASSLAGSSETQYF. CDR3 nucleotide sequence: TGCGCCAGCAGCTTGGCGGGCTCCTCCGAGACCCAGTACTTC.

V is TRBV2 and J is TRBJ2-3; D may be TRBD1 or TRBD2 (5 bases each). This CDR3 region has 13 residues. From germline, CDR1 is SNHLY and CDR2 FYNNEI. Trimming pared 8 bases from V and 1 base from J, leaving 10 bases between. The CDR3 nucleotides read TGTGCCAGCCGGGACCGACGCACAGATACGCAGTATTTT. It codes for CASRDRRTDTQYF.

The chain combines TRBV7-9 with TRBJ2-2; D call uncertain. CDR1 is SEHNR and CDR2 is FQNEAQ in the germline V gene (reference sequence). This CDR3 has 12 amino acids. V was clipped by 5 bases and J by 7 bases, with 8 bases between them. Written as DNA, the CDR3 is TGTGCCAGCAGCCGGAACGACGGGGAGCTGTTTTTT. Protein: CASSRNDGELFF.

This sequence joins TRBV7-3 and TRBJ2-7, with 7 bases lining up with TRBD1. Trimming cost V 5 bases and J 0 bases; bases outside gene matches: 7. Germline assignment: CDR1 SGHTA and CDR2 FQGTGA. CDR3 length: 15 residues. CDR3 sequence: CASSPSGTVSYEQYF. As DNA, the CDR3 is TGTGCCAGCAGCCCATCCGGGACAGTCTCCTACGAGCAGTACTTC.

The V gene is TRBV28, the J gene TRBJ1-1; D might be TRBD1 (6 bases). The CDR3 is made up of 15 amino acids. The V end was cut by 5 bases, the J end by 0 bases, with 13 bases between. Germline V gene sequence: CDR1 MDHEN, CDR2 SYDVKM. The CDR3, as DNA: TGTGCCAGCAGTCCGCCCGACAGGATGAACACTGAAGCTTTCTTT. Translation: CASSPPDRMNTEAFF. Full variable domain (outside the CDR3, taken from reference TRBV28 and TRBJ1-1): DVKVTQSSRYLVKRTGEKVFLECVQDMDHENMFWYRQDPGLGLRLIYFSYDVKMKEKGDIPEGYSVSREKKERFSLILESASTNQTSMYLCASSPPDRMNTEAFFGQGTRLTVV.

This clonotype has a handful of counts. V and J are TRBV6-2 or TRBV6-3 and TRBJ2-2; weak D call: TRBD1 (6 bases). The CDR3 runs to 14 residues. V was pared by 5 bases and J by 3 bases, with 10 bases between. Germline CDR1 MNHEY, CDR2 SVGEGT. The CDR3 coding sequence is TGTGCCAGCAGTAAACAGGGATACACCGGGGAGCTGTTTTTT. It codes for CASSKQGYTGELFF.

In its sample, this clonotype was seen a few times. The chain has TRBV18 and TRBJ2-7; tentatively, D is TRBD1 or TRBD2 (5 bases each). The V end was cut by 2 bases, the J end by 1 base, with 9 bases between. The CDR3 contains 14 residues. Germline values: CDR1 KGHSH, CDR2 LQKENI. The CDR3 protein is CASSPGTDSYEQYF. In DNA form, the CDR3 reads TGTGCCAGCTCACCAGGGACCGATTCCTACGAGCAGTACTTC.

This clonotype was seen many times. The genes are TRBV12-3 or TRBV12-4 and TRBJ1-6; D is unclear. The CDR3 is 14 amino acids. The germline V and J ends were trimmed by 5 bases and 6 bases, with 11 bases remaining between them. The CDR3 here is CASSIRVRNSPLHF. The CDR3 DNA follows: TGTGCCAGCAGTATCCGGGTTCGTAATTCACCCCTCCACTTT.

Comments on this clonotype: The conserved phenylalanine or tryptophan is not found at the CDR3 terminus, so this likely reflects a read error. This chain joins TRBV7-8 and TRBJ2-7; D unresolved. This CDR3 is 15 amino acids long. In germline, CDR1 is SGHVS, CDR2 FQNEAQ. V lost 1 base to trimming and J lost 2 bases, with 12 bases between them. The DNA for the CDR3 is TGTGCCAGCAGCTTAGGCACCTCAACCCCCTACGAGCAGTACTCC. Encoded protein: CASSLGTSTPYEQYS.

The rearrangement joins TRBV12-3 or TRBV12-4 to TRBJ1-5; 9 nucleotides align to TRBD1. This CDR3 is 12 amino acids long. The trim removed 6 bases at V and 8 bases at J, leaving 2 bases unmatched. For the CDR3, the DNA is TGTGCCAGCAGGACAGGGGGGAAGCCCCAGCATTTT. The encoded protein is CASRTGGKPQHF.

The rearrangement joins TRBV5-5 to TRBJ2-3, with D maybe TRBD2 (5 bases). The CDR3 extends over 14 amino acids. CDR1 SGHKS and CDR2 YYEKEE come from the germline V gene (reference sequence). Deletions cut 0 bases from V and 5 bases from J, with 10 bases between. The CDR3, as DNA: TGTGCCAGCAGCTTGGTCGATGGACTAGATACGCAGTATTTT. This codes for CASSLVDGLDTQYF.

This clonotype was seen a handful of times. The rearrangement uses TRBV28 and TRBJ1-5; D gene uncertain. The CDR3 totals 13 residues. The germline V gene has CDR1 MDHEN and CDR2 SYDVKM. The V end lost 6 bases, the J end lost 2 bases, and 8 bases lay between the germline ends. The CDR3 nucleotides are TGTGCCAGCAGGCCCCTGGGCAATCAGCCCCAGCATTTT. This translates into CASRPLGNQPQHF.

Concerning this clonotype: This may stem from a read error, because a much larger clone lies one nucleotide away. V and J are TRBV12-3 or TRBV12-4 and TRBJ1-2, with 7 bases fitting TRBD1. This CDR3 is built from 16 residues. This CDR3 is CASSRVPGQKSYGYSF. The CDR3 DNA reads as TGTGCCAGCAGCCGAGTTCCGGGACAGAAATCGTATGGCTACTCCTTC.

This clonotype was detected a few times. V is TRBV20-1 and J is TRBJ1-4, with D possibly being TRBD1 (6 bases). This CDR3 has 15 residues. The V and J ends lost 4 bases and 4 bases respectively, with 16 bases between them. From germline, CDR1 is DFQATT and CDR2 SNEGSKA (reference sequence). The CDR3 region is CSAKLPGHNNEKLFF. CDR3 DNA: TGCAGTGCTAAGCTCCCGGGACATAATAATGAAAAACTGTTTTTT.

There are many counts of this clonotype. This chain joins TRBV6-6 and TRBJ1-1; D is perhaps TRBD1 (5 bases). Germline CDR1 MNHNY, CDR2 SVGAGI (reference sequence). V was pared by 5 bases and J by 1 base, with 14 bases between. CDR3 size: 15 residues. For the CDR3, the DNA is TGTGCCAGCAGTCCCGTGGGGGGACCGAACACTGAAGCTTTCTTT. Translation: CASSPVGGPNTEAFF.

At least ten counts were recorded for this clonotype. The rearrangement links TRBV18 to TRBJ1-1; the D is unclear. The germline V and J ends were trimmed by 1 base and 5 bases, with 14 bases remaining between them. The CDR3 has 15 residues. Germline V gene lookup returns CDR1 KGHSH and CDR2 LQKENI. The CDR3 DNA sequence: TGTGCCAGCTCACCACGGTTAGCACTTGGAACTGAAGCTTTCTTT. Translation gives CASSPRLALGTEAFF. Full variable domain (rest looked up from reference TRBV18 and TRBJ1-1): NAGVMQNPRHLVRRRGQEARLRCSPMKGHSHVYWYRQLPEEGLKFMVYLQKENIIDESGMPKERFSAEFPKEGPSILRIQQVVRGDSAAYFCASSPRLALGTEAFFGQGTRLTVV.

This clonotype has a handful of counts. The CDR3 region has the DNA TGTGCCAGCAGTTTAACAGGGGCTCAGCCCCAGCATTTT. Translating it yields CASSLTGAQPQHF. The gene calls are TRBV27 and TRBJ1-5; TRBD1 agrees at 7 bases. This CDR3 has 13 amino acids. Trimming at V came to 2 bases and at J to 6 bases, leaving 1 base not matched to a gene. The germline gives CDR1 MNHEY, CDR2 SMNVEV (reference sequence).

V usage is TRBV30 and J usage is TRBJ1-1; no reliable D call. The V and J ends lost 7 bases and 0 bases respectively, with 9 bases between them. The CDR3 has 12 residues. Germline V gene data show CDR1 as GTSNPN and CDR2 as SVGIG (reference sequence). The CDR3 loop is CASKLVNTEAFF. The CDR3 nucleotides read TGTGCCTCTAAATTAGTGAACACTGAAGCTTTCTTT.

On this clonotype itself: One junction end does not reproduce the germline sequence, and a read error may be involved. The J gene is TRBJ1-6, the V gene TRBV6-1; D remains unclear. The germline CDR1 and CDR2 sequences are MNHNS and SASEGT. This CDR3 is 16 amino acids long. CDR3 amino acids: CAGSEAGAIYNSPLHF. In DNA, the CDR3 is TGTGCCGGCAGTGAAGCTGGCGCTATCTATAATTCACCCCTCCACTTT.

The DNA of the CDR3 is TGTGCCAGCAGTCCCGGGACCTCCAAGGGGGAGCTGTTTTTT. The encoded protein is CASSPGTSKGELFF. V usage is TRBV6-5 and J usage is TRBJ2-2; perhaps D is TRBD1 or TRBD2 (5 bases each). This CDR3 spans 14 amino acids. V was trimmed by 5 bases and J by 8 bases, leaving 15 bases between them. Looked up from germline, CDR1 is MNHEY and CDR2 is SVGAGI.